These 18 T cell receptor beta chains share one sample of origin, sequenced in a study of T-cell reconstitution after alpha-beta-depleted transplantation in children. This sample's TCRbeta library carried unique molecular identifier barcodes. TCRdb re-called the PCR reads with MiXCR, one entry per CDR3 protein. The table has 200,000 to 250,000 distinct CDR3 sequences, more than 20% seen once. The sequencing here drew on PBMCs, mostly from graft donor cells, taken 360 days after TCRalphabeta/CD19-depleted stem cell transplant. Receptors were obtained from a female patient aged 2-9 years who had a stem cell transplant for congenital amegakaryocytic thrombocytopenia, so the T cells may come from the graft donor.

This sequence joins TRBV20-1 and TRBJ1-5; 8 nucleotides align to TRBD1. Looked up from germline, CDR1 is DFQATT and CDR2 is SNEGSKA (reference sequence). The CDR3 has 15 residues. The junction had 6 bases not matched to a gene; V was cut back by 1 base and J by 4 bases. CDR3: CSARGPRGQNQPQHF. CDR3 nucleotide sequence: TGCAGTGCTAGAGGGCCCAGGGGGCAAAATCAGCCCCAGCATTTT.

This clonotype came up many times. The J gene is TRBJ2-7, the V gene TRBV29-1; D remains ambiguous. Trimming removed 4 bases from V and 4 bases from J, with 14 bases in between. This CDR3 is built from 13 residues. CDR1 is SQVTM, CDR2 ANQGSEA, per germline. The CDR3 is CSVASLYGYEQYF. CDR3 DNA: TGCAGCGTTGCCTCGTTATACGGGTACGAGCAGTACTTC.

This clonotype was found a few times. The genes are TRBV5-1 and TRBJ2-7; no reliable D call. V lost 5 bases, J lost 7 bases, and 16 bases lay in between. The CDR3 consists of 13 residues. Germline V gene data show CDR1 as SGHRS and CDR2 as YFSETQ. The CDR3 loop is CASRSGPEGEQYF. The CDR3 DNA follows: TGCGCCAGCAGATCCGGACCCGAAGGGGAGCAGTACTTC.

This clonotype appeared many times. The rearrangement joins TRBV5-1 to TRBJ1-1; 8 nucleotides match TRBD1. The CDR3 loop spans 14 amino acids. V dropped 0 bases and J dropped 4; count of bases not matched to a gene: 2. The germline V gene encodes CDR1 SGHRS and CDR2 YFSETQ. CDR3 coding DNA: TGCGCCAGCAGCTTGGAAACAGGGGGCACTGAAGCTTTCTTT. Translation: CASSLETGGTEAFF.

The chain carries TRBV7-6 and TRBJ2-3, with D perhaps TRBD1 or TRBD2 (5 bases each). CDR3 length: 16 amino acids. Germline V gene data show CDR1 as SGHVS and CDR2 as FNYEAQ. The V end was cut by 4 bases, the J end by 0 bases, with 14 bases between. The CDR3 bases are TGTGCCAGCAGCTATTTGGGGAGACAGAGCACAGATACGCAGTATTTT. This codes for CASSYLGRQSTDTQYF.

The CDR3 sequence is CATTRGYSSTDTQYF. The CDR3 bases are TGTGCCACCACTCGGGGCTATTCTAGCACAGATACGCAGTATTTT. The V call is TRBV15, the J call TRBJ2-3, with D possibly being TRBD1 or TRBD2 (5 bases each). The CDR3 contains 15 residues. Per the germline V gene, CDR1 is LNHNV and CDR2 is YYDKDF (reference sequence). Trimming took 7 bases from V and 0 from J, leaving 14 bases between them.

The chain couples TRBV28 to TRBJ2-1; 7 bases fit TRBD1. J lost 4 bases, V lost 4 bases, and 7 bases had no gene match. CDR3 length: 15 residues. The V gene's germline CDR1 is MDHEN and CDR2 SYDVKM. The CDR3 sequence is CASSSLGGQYNEQFF. Here the CDR3 DNA reads TGTGCCAGCAGTTCCCTAGGGGGACAGTACAATGAGCAGTTCTTC.

This clonotype was observed a handful of times. This sequence joins TRBV12-3 or TRBV12-4 and TRBJ1-1, with D unresolved. The CDR3 consists of 14 residues. V lost 2 bases and J 1 base, leaving 8 bases between the germline ends. The DNA of the CDR3 is TGTGCCAGCAGTTTATCAGCCTCGAACACTGAAGCTTTCTTT. Amino acid sequence: CASSLSASNTEAFF.

The V gene is TRBV5-1, the J gene TRBJ2-7; weak D call: TRBD2 (5 bases). The CDR3 loop spans 17 amino acids. The V gene lost 0 bases and the J gene lost 3 bases, with 19 bases spanning the gap. CDR1 is SGHRS and CDR2 is YFSETQ in the germline V gene. CDR3 loop: CASSLVPRLNPYYEQYF. CDR3 in DNA: TGCGCCAGCAGCTTGGTTCCCAGACTAAATCCATACTACGAGCAGTACTTC.

The chain is built from TRBV29-1 and TRBJ2-5, with 8 bases aligning to TRBD2. The CDR3 runs 14 residues. The V gene's germline CDR1 is SQVTM and CDR2 ANQGSEA. The junction had 9 bases not matched to a gene; V was cut back by 4 bases and J by 5 bases. CDR3 bases: TGCAGCGTTGTTCTGCGGGGGGCCAGGGAGACCCAGTACTTC. This codes for CSVVLRGARETQYF.

This clonotype was recorded many times. V is TRBV12-3 or TRBV12-4 and J is TRBJ2-7; D is possibly TRBD1 or TRBD2 (5 bases each). The CDR3 loop spans 14 amino acids. Trimming shortened V by 5 bases and J by 0 bases, and 11 bases separated the two germline ends. The CDR3 DNA sequence: TGTGCCAGCAGTCGATGGGACGGCTCCTACGAGCAGTACTTC. Amino acid sequence: CASSRWDGSYEQYF.

This chain uses TRBV20-1 with TRBJ2-7; D call uncertain. Looked up from germline, CDR1 is DFQATT and CDR2 is SNEGSKA (reference sequence). The CDR3 has 14 residues. Trimming left V 0 bases short and J 0 bases short, with 9 bases between. In DNA form, the CDR3 reads TGCAGTGCTAGAGATCGCTCGAGCTCCTACGAGCAGTACTTC. Protein sequence: CSARDRSSSYEQYF.

The sample holds a few counts of this clonotype. The chain is built from TRBV5-1 and TRBJ2-3; the D is unclear. CDR3 length: 14 amino acids. V was shortened by 0 bases and J by 2 bases, with 7 bases between the two germline ends. Germline CDR1 is SGHRS and CDR2 is YFSETQ. In DNA, the CDR3 is TGCGCCAGCAGCTTGGATCATCTCACAGATACGCAGTATTTT. This sequence encodes CASSLDHLTDTQYF. The whole variable domain, remainder taken from reference TRBV5-1 and TRBJ2-3, is KAGVTQTPRYLIKTRGQQVTLSCSPISGHRSVSWYQQTPGQGLQFLFEYFSETQRNKGNFPGRFSGRQFSNSRSEMNVSTLELGDSALYLCASSLDHLTDTQYFGPGTRLTVL.

This chain joins TRBV12-3 or TRBV12-4 and TRBJ2-3, with 10 bases fitting TRBD1. The CDR3 consists of 14 residues. V shed 4 bases, J shed 8 bases, and the junction held 6 bases outside the gene matches. The CDR3 sequence is CASSSGTGDGTQYF. The DNA of the CDR3 is TGTGCCAGCAGTTCCGGGACAGGGGACGGTACGCAGTATTTT.

J is TRBJ1-1 and V is TRBV29-1; tentative D call: TRBD1 (5 bases). The CDR3 has 12 amino acids. V gave up 4 bases and J gave up 9 bases, with 15 bases separating them. Germline CDR1 reads SQVTM; CDR2 reads ANQGSEA. CDR3 DNA: TGCAGCGTTGGGGTGCGGGACGGCCAAGCTTTCTTT. It codes for CSVGVRDGQAFF.

The chain is built from TRBV25-1 and TRBJ2-2; D is uncertain. Trimming shortened V by 2 bases and J by 4 bases, and 8 bases separated the two germline ends. The CDR3 runs to 14 residues. Germline CDR1 reads MGHDK; CDR2 reads SYGVNS. The CDR3 coding sequence is TGTGCCAGCAGTGAACTAATAAGCACCGGGGAGCTGTTTTTT. Translated: CASSELISTGELFF.

This sequence joins TRBV12-3 or TRBV12-4 and TRBJ1-3; unclear D gene. The V end lost 2 bases, the J end lost 0 bases, and 5 bases lay between the germline ends. This CDR3 is 14 amino acids long. The CDR3 DNA reads as TGTGCCAGCAGTTTAACAGACTCTGGAAACACCATATATTTT. Translated: CASSLTDSGNTIYF.

This clonotype was seen many times. This rearrangement joins TRBV5-1 to TRBJ2-5; the match to TRBD2 covers 8 bases. The V gene's germline CDR1 is SGHRS and CDR2 YFSETQ. The CDR3 runs 13 residues. V lost 7 bases and J lost 5; bases outside the gene matches: 7. CDR3 coding DNA: TGCGCCAGCGGGTTAGCGGGGCGTGAGACCCAGTACTTC. Its translation is CASGLAGRETQYF.